A single sample is the source of the 20 T cell receptor beta chains below, sequenced in a study of OX40 agonist ivuxolimab in advanced cancers. TCRdb keeps only in-frame clones here, not all; method: immunoSEQ multiplex PCR. Of some 9,200 clones listed, roughly 90% were seen once; the top ten hold around 13%. Here the sequenced sample was CD4+ or CD8+ T cells sorted from blood, taken in a trial of the OX40 agonist ivuxolimab. These receptors all come from an adult with an advanced solid tumor such as melanoma, head and neck, liver or kidney cancer.

This chain links TRBV5-1 with TRBJ2-7, with D tentatively TRBD1 or TRBD2 (5 bases each). With 0 bases removed from V and 6 bases from J, the gap between germline ends came to 13 bases. This CDR3 spans 14 amino acids. The V gene's germline CDR1 is SGHRS and CDR2 YFSETQ. CDR3 protein: CASSLGTLGVEQYF. The CDR3 DNA reads as TGCGCCAGCAGCTTGGGGACCTTGGGGGTCGAGCAGTACTTC.

This clone was seen a single time. This chain links TRBV10-2 with TRBJ2-5; 8 bases fit TRBD1. The CDR3 length is 13 residues. V shed 7 bases and J 5 bases; nucleotides not matched to a gene: 6. Germline V gives CDR1 WSHSY, CDR2 SAAADI. The CDR3 is CASNLNRGETQYF. The CDR3, as DNA: TGCGCCAGCAACCTAAACAGGGGGGAGACCCAGTACTTC.

This chain connects TRBV14 to TRBJ2-3; unclear D gene. Germline V lookup: CDR1 SGHDN, CDR2 FVKESK. This CDR3 is 12 amino acids long. V dropped 3 bases and J dropped 4 bases, with 5 bases sitting between them. The CDR3, as DNA: TGTGCCAGCAGCCATACTCCAGATACGCAGTATTTT. Protein: CASSHTPDTQYF.

V gene TRBV28 combines with J gene TRBJ1-2; 11 bases map to TRBD1. The V and J ends lost 6 bases and 4 bases, in that order; junction bases with no gene match: 4. The germline V gene encodes CDR1 MDHEN and CDR2 SYDVKM. This CDR3 comprises 14 residues. The CDR3 DNA follows: TGTGCCAGCAGAGGACAGGGGGCGGGCTATGGCTACACCTTC. It yields the protein CASRGQGAGYGYTF.

The V call is TRBV5-1, the J call TRBJ2-5; D gene uncertain. The CDR3 is made up of 13 amino acids. Trimming left V 2 bases short and J 5 bases short, with 10 bases between. Germline V gene lookup returns CDR1 SGHRS and CDR2 YFSETQ. Here the CDR3 reads CASSFAGWETQYF. CDR3 nucleotides: TGCGCCAGCAGCTTCGCAGGCTGGGAGACCCAGTACTTC.

The V and J genes are TRBV7-3 and TRBJ2-2, with 14 positions matching TRBD2. This CDR3 has 19 amino acids. CDR1 is SGHTA, CDR2 FQGTGA, per germline. J lost 4 bases, V lost 5 bases, and 12 bases had no gene match. The chain's CDR3 is CASSPIGLAGGGVTGELFF. The CDR3 region has the DNA TGTGCCAGCAGCCCTATAGGACTAGCGGGAGGCGGGGTCACCGGGGAGCTGTTTTTT.

V usage is TRBV11-2 and J usage is TRBJ2-3; TRBD2 is a possible D gene (6 bases). V lost 1 base and J 0 bases, leaving 8 bases between the germline ends. Germline assignment: CDR1 SGHAT and CDR2 FQNNGV. The CDR3 is made up of 15 amino acids. CDR3 DNA sequence: TGTGCCAGCAGCTTAGGGGGACTGAGCACAGATACGCAGTATTTT. It translates to CASSLGGLSTDTQYF.

As for this clone: Its ends do not fully match the called genes, so a read error is possible. This chain joins TRBV6-1 and TRBJ2-7; the D call may be TRBD1 or TRBD2 (5 bases each). Per germline, CDR1 MNHNS and CDR2 SASEGT. There are 12 residues in the CDR3. CDR3 sequence reads: CASSTNRDPSLF. The DNA for the CDR3 is TGTGCCAGCAGCACCAACCGGGACCCTTCCCTCTTC.

The V gene is TRBV7-8, the J gene TRBJ1-4, with 8 bases that match TRBD1. The CDR3 runs 17 residues. Germline-derived CDR1 and CDR2 are SGHVS and FQNEAQ. V was clipped by 3 bases and J by 4 bases; unmatched bases: 10. CDR3 DNA: TGTGCCAGCAGCTTCGGAACGAACAGGGGGGATAATGAAAAACTGTTTTTT. This translates into CASSFGTNRGDNEKLFF.

The chain combines TRBV5-1 with TRBJ2-3; 9 bases line up with TRBD2. Germline loops: CDR1 SGHRS, CDR2 YFSETQ. V shed 0 bases and J 3 bases; nucleotides not matched to a gene: 5. The CDR3 is 16 amino acids. The CDR3 DNA sequence: TGCGCCAGCAGCTTGGGGCTAGCGGGACGGACAGATACGCAGTATTTT. Translated: CASSLGLAGRTDTQYF.

The chain recombines TRBV19 with TRBJ2-7; D gene ambiguous. Deletions cut 3 bases from V and 3 bases from J, with 9 bases between. Per germline, CDR1 LNHDA and CDR2 SQIVND (reference sequence). The CDR3 has 13 residues. The CDR3 bases are TGTGCCAGTAGTATCAACCACGACTACGAGCAGTACTTC. Translation: CASSINHDYEQYF.

The chain links TRBV4-1 to TRBJ1-5; no reliable D call. CDR1 is MGHRA, CDR2 YSYEKL, per germline. This CDR3 spans 15 amino acids. V was clipped by 0 bases and J by 4 bases, with 10 bases between them. CDR3 amino acids: CASSQDGQLNQPQHF. The CDR3 DNA reads as TGCGCCAGCAGCCAAGATGGGCAGCTTAATCAGCCCCAGCATTTT.

This chain links TRBV30 with TRBJ2-7, with a tentative D call TRBD2 (5 bases). Deletions cut 3 bases from V and 1 base from J, with 16 bases between. The CDR3 has 15 amino acids. Germline V gene sequence: CDR1 GTSNPN, CDR2 SVGIG (reference sequence). CDR3 in amino acids: CAWRSVREISYEQYF. Written as DNA, the CDR3 is TGTGCCTGGAGGTCTGTTAGGGAGATTTCCTACGAGCAGTACTTC.

The chain links TRBV11-3 to TRBJ2-2; 8 bases agree with TRBD1. Germline values: CDR1 SGHNT, CDR2 YENEEA. Trimming at V came to 5 bases and at J to 6 bases, leaving 8 bases not matched to a gene. The CDR3 is 15 amino acids. The CDR3 loop reads CASSPGQGDAGELFF. The DNA for the CDR3 is TGTGCCAGCAGCCCCGGACAGGGTGATGCCGGGGAGCTGTTTTTT.

The CDR3 loop is CAWSGDGRGQPQHF. The CDR3 bases are TGTGCCTGGAGTGGGGACGGCAGGGGTCAGCCCCAGCATTTT. This sequence joins TRBV30 and TRBJ1-5; possible D gene TRBD1, 6 bases. Germline-derived CDR1 and CDR2 are GTSNPN and SVGIG (reference sequence). The CDR3 loop spans 14 amino acids. Between the trimmed V and J ends, which lost 1 base and 6 bases, there was a span of 13 bases.

Here the CDR3 DNA reads TGTGCCAGCAGTTACCCTAGCGGGGAACATTACGAGCAGTACTTC. Protein product: CASSYPSGEHYEQYF. J is TRBJ2-7 and V is TRBV6-8, with TRBD2 matching 9 bases. Per germline, CDR1 MNHGY and CDR2 SAAAGT. This CDR3 has 15 residues. After removal of 2 bases from V and 4 bases from J, the junction contained 6 bases not matched to a gene.

This clone has only one observation. The rearrangement uses TRBV7-9 and TRBJ1-2; 9 positions agree with TRBD1. The CDR3 is made up of 14 amino acids. Germline CDR1 reads SEHNR; CDR2 reads FQNEAQ (reference sequence). The V segment lost 7 bases and the J segment 3 bases; nucleotides outside the gene matches: 6. In DNA form, the CDR3 reads TGTGCCAGCAATTCCGGGACAGGGTACTATGGCTACACCTTC. Its translation is CASNSGTGYYGYTF.

The chain uses TRBV2 and TRBJ2-7, with 8 bases identical to TRBD2. J was trimmed by 2 bases and V by 6 bases; bases with no gene match: 6. Germline CDR1 and CDR2: SNHLY and FYNNEI. This CDR3 comprises 14 residues. CDR3 in amino acids: CASSPGLAAYEQYF. The DNA of the CDR3 is TGTGCCAGCAGCCCAGGACTAGCCGCCTACGAGCAGTACTTC.

The chain recombines TRBV14 with TRBJ2-5; 8 bases match TRBD2. Trimming took 4 bases from V and 6 from J; bases not matched to a gene: 13. Germline loops: CDR1 SGHDN, CDR2 FVKESK. This CDR3 spans 16 amino acids. CDR3 residues: CASSPLAAAGAKTQYF. CDR3 bases: TGTGCCAGCAGCCCTCTGGCGGCAGCGGGAGCAAAGACCCAGTACTTC.

This rearrangement joins TRBV7-2 to TRBJ2-7; TRBD1 might be the D (6 bases). Germline assignment: CDR1 SGHTA and CDR2 FQGNSA. V gave up 7 bases and J gave up 2 bases, with 15 bases separating them. The CDR3 runs to 14 residues. In nucleotides, the CDR3 is TGTGCCAGCACCAAACCGGGACACCCCTACGAGCAGTACTTC. Translation: CASTKPGHPYEQYF.